This T cell receptor beta chain was sequenced during a study of blood T cells in healthy people across ages. Together with a sample-barcoded 5' primer, a J-beta primer mix was included in a second PCR lasting about 6 to 11 cycles. TCRdb reprocessed the 5' RACE reads via MiXCR and lists one record per CDR3 protein. The sample shows about 690,000 distinct CDR3 sequences, approximately 40% of them seen only once. The germline V gene encodes CDR1 SGHAT and CDR2 FQNNGV. Trimming took 0 bases from V and 7 from J, leaving 18 bases between them. CDR3 length: 16 amino acids. This clonotype was obtained from a man of 80 years or more in good health. Sequencing input: blood. The V call is TRBV11-2, the J call TRBJ2-5; TRBD1 might be the D (7 bases). The CDR3 region is CASSLDLYTQGGTQYF. In nucleotides, the CDR3 is TGTGCCAGCAGCTTAGATCTGTACACCCAGGGGGGGACCCAGTACTTC.